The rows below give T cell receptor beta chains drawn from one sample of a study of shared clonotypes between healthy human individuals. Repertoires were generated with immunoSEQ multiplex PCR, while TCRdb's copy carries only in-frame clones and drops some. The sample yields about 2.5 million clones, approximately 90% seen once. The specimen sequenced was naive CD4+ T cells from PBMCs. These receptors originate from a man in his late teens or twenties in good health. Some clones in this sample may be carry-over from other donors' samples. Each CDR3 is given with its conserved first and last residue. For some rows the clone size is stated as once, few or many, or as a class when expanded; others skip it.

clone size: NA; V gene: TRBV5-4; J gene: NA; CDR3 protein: CASSTTGIYEQYF
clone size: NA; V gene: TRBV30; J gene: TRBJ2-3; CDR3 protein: CAWLAKMGLAGVPDTQYF
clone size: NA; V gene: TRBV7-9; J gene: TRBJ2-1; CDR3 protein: CASSPAPIGAYNEQFF
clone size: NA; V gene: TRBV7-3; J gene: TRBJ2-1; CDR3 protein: CASSLSGGEQFF
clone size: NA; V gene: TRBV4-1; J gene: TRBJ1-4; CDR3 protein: CASSLPVRQKMDGLFF
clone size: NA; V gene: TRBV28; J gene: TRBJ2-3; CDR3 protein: CASSSTVPSGDTQYF
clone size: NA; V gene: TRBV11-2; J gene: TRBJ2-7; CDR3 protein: CASSSRIGSGRNYEQYF
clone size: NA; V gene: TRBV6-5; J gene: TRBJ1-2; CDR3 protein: CASRPKGQGSYGYTF
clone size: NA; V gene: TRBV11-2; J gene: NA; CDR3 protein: CASSLWGLAGVKNEQYF
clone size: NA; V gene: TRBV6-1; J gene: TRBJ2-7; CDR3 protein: CASNEGNSYEQYF
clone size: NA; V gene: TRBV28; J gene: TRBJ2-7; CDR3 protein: CASWSGSSYEQYF
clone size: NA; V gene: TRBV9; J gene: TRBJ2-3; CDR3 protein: CASSQLPSPMNTQYF
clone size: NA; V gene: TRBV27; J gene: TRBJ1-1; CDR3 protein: CASRMWAGNTEAFF
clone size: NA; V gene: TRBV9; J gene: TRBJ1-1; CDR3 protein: CASSAYPYTEAFF
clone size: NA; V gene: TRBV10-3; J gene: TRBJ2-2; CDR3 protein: CAISEMSVGELFF
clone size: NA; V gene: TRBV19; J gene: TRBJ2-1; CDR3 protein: CASSSLGGNTYNEQFF
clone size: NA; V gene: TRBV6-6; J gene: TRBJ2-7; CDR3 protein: CASTPVGRSSYEQYF
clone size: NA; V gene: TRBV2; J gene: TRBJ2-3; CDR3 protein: CASRPDRGRTDTQYF
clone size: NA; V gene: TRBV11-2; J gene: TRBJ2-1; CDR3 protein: CASRGLGGLGYNEQFF
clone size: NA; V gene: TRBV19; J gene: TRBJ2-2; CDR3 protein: CASNPGAPNTGELFF
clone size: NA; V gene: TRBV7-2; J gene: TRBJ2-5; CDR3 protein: CASSLRLAGGGETQYF
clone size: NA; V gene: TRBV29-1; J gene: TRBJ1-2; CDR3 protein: CSGGGGNYGYTF
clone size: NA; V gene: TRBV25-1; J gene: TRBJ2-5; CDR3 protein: CASSEYNGIYQETQYF
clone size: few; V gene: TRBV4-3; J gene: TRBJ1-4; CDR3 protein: CASSQGNRGTNEKLFF
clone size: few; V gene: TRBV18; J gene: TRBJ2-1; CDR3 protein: CASSLRTNSGEEQFF
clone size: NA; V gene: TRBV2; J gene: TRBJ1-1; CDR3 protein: CASSQSPLNTEAFF
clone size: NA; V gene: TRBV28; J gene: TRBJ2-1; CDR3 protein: CASSFAGPPNEQFF
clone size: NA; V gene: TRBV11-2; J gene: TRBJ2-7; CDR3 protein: CASSSWTRPAREQYF
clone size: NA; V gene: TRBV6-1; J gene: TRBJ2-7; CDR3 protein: CASRSRDRGYEQYF
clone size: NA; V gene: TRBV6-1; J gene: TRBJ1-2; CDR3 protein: CASREPTRGLGGYTF
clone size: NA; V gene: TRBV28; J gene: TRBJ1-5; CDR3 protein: CASSPRTGHQPQHF
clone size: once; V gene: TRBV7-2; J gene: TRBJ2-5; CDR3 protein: CASSFIGEKETQYF
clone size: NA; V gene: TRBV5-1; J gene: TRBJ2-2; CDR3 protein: CASRRGQGFLNTGELFF
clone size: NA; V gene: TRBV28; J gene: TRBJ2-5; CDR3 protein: CASSFQGLYQETQYF
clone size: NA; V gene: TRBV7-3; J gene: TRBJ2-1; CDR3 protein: CASSLMSSGSYNEQFF
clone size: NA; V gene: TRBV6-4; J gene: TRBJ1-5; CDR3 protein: CASNRTGGSNQPQHF
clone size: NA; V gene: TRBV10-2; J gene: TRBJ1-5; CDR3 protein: CASRDPGNQPQHF
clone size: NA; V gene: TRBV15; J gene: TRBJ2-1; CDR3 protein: CATSRGGAGSFYNEQFF
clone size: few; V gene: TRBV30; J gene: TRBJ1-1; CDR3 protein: CAWRARGRRNTEAFF
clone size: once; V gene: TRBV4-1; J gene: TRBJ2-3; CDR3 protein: CASSISDRMLSSTDTQYF
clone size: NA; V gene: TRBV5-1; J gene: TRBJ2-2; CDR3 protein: CASRSGQNTGELFF
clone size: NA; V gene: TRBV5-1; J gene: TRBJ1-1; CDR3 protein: CASSSQIRTGEAFF
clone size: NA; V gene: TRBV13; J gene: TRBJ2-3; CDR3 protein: CASSLGNTDTQYF
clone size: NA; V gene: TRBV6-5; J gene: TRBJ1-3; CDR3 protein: CASTQGVSSGNTIYF
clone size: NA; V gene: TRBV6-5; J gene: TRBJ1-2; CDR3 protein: CASSLRDGVGYTF
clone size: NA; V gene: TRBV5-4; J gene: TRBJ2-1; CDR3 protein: CASRQARNNEQFF
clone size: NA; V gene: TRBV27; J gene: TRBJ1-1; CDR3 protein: CASSFRPLDRANTEAFF
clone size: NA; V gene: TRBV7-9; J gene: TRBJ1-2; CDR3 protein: CASRARDREVDGYTF
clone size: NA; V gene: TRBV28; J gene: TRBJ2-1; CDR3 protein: CASSIHPGQGQFGAFDEQFF
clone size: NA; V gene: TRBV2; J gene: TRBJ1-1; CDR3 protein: CASSGQLNTEAFF
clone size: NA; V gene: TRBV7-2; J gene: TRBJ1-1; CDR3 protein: CASSFLGHSGATAFF
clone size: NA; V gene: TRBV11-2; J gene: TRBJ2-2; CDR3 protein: CASRRNNRGRYTTGELFF
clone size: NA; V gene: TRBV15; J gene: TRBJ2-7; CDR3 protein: CATSSRWGTGAREQYF
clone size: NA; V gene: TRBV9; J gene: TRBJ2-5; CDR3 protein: CASSRAGGGETQYF
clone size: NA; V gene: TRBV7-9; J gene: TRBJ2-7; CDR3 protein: CASSLNRTSGSYKQYF
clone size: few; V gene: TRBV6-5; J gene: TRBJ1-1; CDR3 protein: CASSLGRNTEAFF
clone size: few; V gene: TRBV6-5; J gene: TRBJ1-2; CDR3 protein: CASSYTGGAGYGYTF
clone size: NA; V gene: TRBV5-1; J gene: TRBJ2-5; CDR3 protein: CASSLGRQETQYF
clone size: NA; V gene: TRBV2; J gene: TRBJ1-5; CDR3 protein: CASSLRGRQPQHF
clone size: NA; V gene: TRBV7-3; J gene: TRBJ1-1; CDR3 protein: CASSLRPGQKNTEAFF